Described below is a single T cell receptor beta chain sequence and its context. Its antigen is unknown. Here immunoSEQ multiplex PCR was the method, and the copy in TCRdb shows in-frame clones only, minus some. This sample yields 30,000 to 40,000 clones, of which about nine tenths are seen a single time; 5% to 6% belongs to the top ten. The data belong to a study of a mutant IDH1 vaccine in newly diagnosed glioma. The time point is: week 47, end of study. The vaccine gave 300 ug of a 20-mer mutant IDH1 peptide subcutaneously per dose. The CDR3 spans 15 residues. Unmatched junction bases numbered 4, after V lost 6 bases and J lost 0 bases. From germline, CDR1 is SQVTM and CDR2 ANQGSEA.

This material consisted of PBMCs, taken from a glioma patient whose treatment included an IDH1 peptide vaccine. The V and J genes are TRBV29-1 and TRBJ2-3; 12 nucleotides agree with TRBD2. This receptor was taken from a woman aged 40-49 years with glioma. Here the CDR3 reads CSVGGTSGSTDTQYF. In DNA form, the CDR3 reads TGCAGCGTGGGCGGGACTAGCGGGAGCACAGATACGCAGTATTTT.